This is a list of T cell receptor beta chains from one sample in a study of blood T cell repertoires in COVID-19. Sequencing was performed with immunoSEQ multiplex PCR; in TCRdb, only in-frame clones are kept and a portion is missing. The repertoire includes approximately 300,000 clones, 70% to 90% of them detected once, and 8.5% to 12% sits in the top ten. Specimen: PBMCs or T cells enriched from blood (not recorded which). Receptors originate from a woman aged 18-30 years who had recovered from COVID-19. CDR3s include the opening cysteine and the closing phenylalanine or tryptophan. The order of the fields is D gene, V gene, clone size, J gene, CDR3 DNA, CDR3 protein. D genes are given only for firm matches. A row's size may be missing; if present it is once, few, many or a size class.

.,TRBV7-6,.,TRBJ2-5,TGTGCCAGCAGCCCGCGAGGGCAGAAAGAGACCCAGTACTTC,CASSPRGQKETQYF
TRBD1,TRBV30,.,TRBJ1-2,TGTGCCTGGAGTGTACACAGGGGAACTAGCTATGGCTACACCTTC,CAWSVHRGTSYGYTF
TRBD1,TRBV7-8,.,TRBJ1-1,TGTGCCAGCACATCGCGCCGGGACAGGGGGCCGAACACTGAAGCTTTCTTT,CASTSRRDRGPNTEAFF
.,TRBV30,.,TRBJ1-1,TGTGCCTGGAGTTTGGAGAGGAACACTGAAGCTTTCTTT,CAWSLERNTEAFF
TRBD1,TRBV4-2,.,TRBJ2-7,TGTGCCAGCAGCCAGACGACAGGGGCCGCCTACGAGCAGTACTTC,CASSQTTGAAYEQYF
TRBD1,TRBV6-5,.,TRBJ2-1,TGTGCCAGCAGTTACGGGACAGGGGGAAGTGAGCAGTTCTTC,CASSYGTGGSEQFF
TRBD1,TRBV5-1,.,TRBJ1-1,TGCGCCAGCAGTAGAGGGACTTCGACAGGGTCATACTCTTATAACACTGAAGCTTTCTTT,CASSRGTSTGSYSYNTEAFF
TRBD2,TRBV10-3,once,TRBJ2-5,TGTGCCATCAGTGATTTTAGCGGGGGGGATCAAGAGACCCAGTACTTC,CAISDFSGGDQETQYF
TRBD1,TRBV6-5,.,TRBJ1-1,TGTGCCAGCTCCCCTCGGACAGGGAGCACTGAAGCTTTCTTT,CASSPRTGSTEAFF
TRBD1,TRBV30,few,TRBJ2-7,TGTGCCTGGAGTCCCGGGACAGGGGTAACCGAGCAGTACTTC,CAWSPGTGVTEQYF
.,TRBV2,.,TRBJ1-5,TGTGCCAGCAGTGAGTACGGGTTGAGTCAGCCCCAGCATTTT,CASSEYGLSQPQHF
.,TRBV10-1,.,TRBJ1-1,TGCGCCAGCAGTGAGTCAGTTGGGAGAGCTTTCTTT,CASSESVGRAFF
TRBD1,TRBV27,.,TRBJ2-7,TGTGCCAGCAGCCCATCAACAGGGGTAGAGAACGAGCAGTACTTC,CASSPSTGVENEQYF
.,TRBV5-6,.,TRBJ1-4,TGTGCCAGCAGCTTGGGACAATACAATGAAAAACTGTTTTTT,CASSLGQYNEKLFF
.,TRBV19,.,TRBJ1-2,TGTGCCAGTAGTAGGCAGGGGATCTCTAACTATGGCTACACCTTC,CASSRQGISNYGYTF
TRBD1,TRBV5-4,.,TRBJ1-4,TGTGCCAGCAGCCGGGACAGGGGGAATGAAAAACTGTTTTTT,CASSRDRGNEKLFF
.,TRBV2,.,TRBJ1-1,TGTGCCAGCAGTGAACGGGGTAGGGTCATGAACACTGAAGCTTTCTTT,CASSERGRVMNTEAFF
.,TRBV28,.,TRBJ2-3,TGTGCCACCTTATCCCACACCACAGATACGCAGTATTTT,CATLSHTTDTQYF
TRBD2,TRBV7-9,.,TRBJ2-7,TGTGCCAGCAGCTCGACTAGCGGGAGAACCGTCGAGCAGTACTTC,CASSSTSGRTVEQYF
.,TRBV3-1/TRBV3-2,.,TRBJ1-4,TGTGCCAGTCGAGGCGGGCCCGATGAAAAACTGTTTTTT,CASRGGPDEKLFF
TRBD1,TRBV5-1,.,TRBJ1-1,TGCGCCAGCCGGTTCGGACAGGGGGAGACTGAAGCTTTCTTT,CASRFGQGETEAFF
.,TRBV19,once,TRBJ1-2,TGTGCCAGTAGTATAGGGTCCAGGACTAACTATGGCTACACCTTC,CASSIGSRTNYGYTF
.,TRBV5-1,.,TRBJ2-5,TGCGCCAGTCGACGGGACTCTTGGGGACTTCAAGAGACCCAGTACTTC,CASRRDSWGLQETQYF
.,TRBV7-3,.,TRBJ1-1,TGTGCCAGCAGCTTAATGCGGGTGGGGGAGGCTGAAGCTTTCTTT,CASSLMRVGEAEAFF
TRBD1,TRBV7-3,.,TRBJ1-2,TGTGCCAGCAGCCTCAGGGGGCGCGGCTATGGCTACACCTTC,CASSLRGRGYGYTF
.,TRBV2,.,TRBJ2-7,TGTGCCAGCAGCCTAGGAACCGAGCAGTACTTC,CASSLGTEQYF